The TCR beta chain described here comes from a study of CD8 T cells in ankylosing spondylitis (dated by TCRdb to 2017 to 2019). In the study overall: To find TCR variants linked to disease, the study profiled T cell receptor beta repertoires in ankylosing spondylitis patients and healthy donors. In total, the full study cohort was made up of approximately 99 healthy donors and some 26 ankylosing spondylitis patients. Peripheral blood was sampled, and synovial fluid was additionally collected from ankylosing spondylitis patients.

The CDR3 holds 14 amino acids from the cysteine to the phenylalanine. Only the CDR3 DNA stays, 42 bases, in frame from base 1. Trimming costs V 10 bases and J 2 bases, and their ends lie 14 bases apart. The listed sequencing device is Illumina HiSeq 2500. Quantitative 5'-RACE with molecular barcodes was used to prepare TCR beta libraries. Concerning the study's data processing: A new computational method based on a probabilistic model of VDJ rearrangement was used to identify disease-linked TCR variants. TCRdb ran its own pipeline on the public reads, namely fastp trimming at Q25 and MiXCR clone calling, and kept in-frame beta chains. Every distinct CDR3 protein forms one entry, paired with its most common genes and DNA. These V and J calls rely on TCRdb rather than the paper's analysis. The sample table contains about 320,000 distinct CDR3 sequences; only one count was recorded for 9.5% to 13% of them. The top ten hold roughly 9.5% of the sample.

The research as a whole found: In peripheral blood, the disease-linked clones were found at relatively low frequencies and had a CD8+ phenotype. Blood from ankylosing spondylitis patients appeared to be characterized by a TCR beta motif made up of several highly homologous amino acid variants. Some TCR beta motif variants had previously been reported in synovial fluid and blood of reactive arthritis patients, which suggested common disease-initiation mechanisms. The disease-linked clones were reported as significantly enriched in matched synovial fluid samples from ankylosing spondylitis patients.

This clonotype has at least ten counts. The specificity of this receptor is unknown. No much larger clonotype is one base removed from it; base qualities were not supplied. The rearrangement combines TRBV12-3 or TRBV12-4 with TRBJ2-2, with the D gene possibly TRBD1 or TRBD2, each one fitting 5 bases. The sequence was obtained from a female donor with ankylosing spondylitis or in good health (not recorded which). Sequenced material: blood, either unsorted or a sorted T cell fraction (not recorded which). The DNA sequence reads TGTGCCACCCCCAGGGAGACTAACACCGGGGAGCTGTTTTTT. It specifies CATPRETNTGELFF.